The next 8 T cell receptor beta chains were all read from a single sample in a study of control samples from healthy donors and cancer patients. TCRdb's table, derived via immunoSEQ multiplex PCR, lists solely in-frame clones and lacks some. The data show some 95,000 clones, approximately 80% seen once. Sequencing was performed on blood. These receptors all stem from a woman aged 30 to 39 in good health.

The chain joins TRBV7-6 to TRBJ1-3; no definite D call. Germline CDR1 and CDR2: SGHVS and FNYEAQ. V lost 3 bases, J lost 1 base, and 13 bases lay in between. The CDR3 is made up of 16 amino acids. The CDR3 DNA sequence: TGTGCCAGCAGCTTGGCCGGGCCATCATCTGGAAACACCATATATTTT. It yields the protein CASSLAGPSSGNTIYF. The full variable domain, completed using reference TRBV7-6 and TRBJ1-3, is GAGVSQSPRYKVTKRGQDVALRCDPISGHVSLYWYRQALGQGPEFLTYFNYEAQQDKSGLPNDRFSAERPEGSISTLTIQRTEQRDSAMYRCASSLAGPSSGNTIYFGEGSWLTVV.

This clone was seen only a few times. The gene calls are TRBV6-2 or TRBV6-3 and TRBJ1-2, with 7 bases aligning to TRBD1. Unmatched junction bases numbered 4, after V lost 6 bases and J lost 0 bases. The CDR3 is 14 residues long. Germline values: CDR1 MNHEY, CDR2 SVGEGT. Here the CDR3 reads CASSIQGTNYGYTF. CDR3 DNA: TGTGCCAGCAGCATACAGGGGACTAACTATGGCTACACCTTC.

The V call is TRBV3-1 (or the pseudogene TRBV3-2), the J call TRBJ1-3, with D perhaps matching TRBD1 (6 bases). With 4 bases removed from V and 1 base from J, the gap between germline ends came to 14 bases. Germline V gives CDR1 LGHDT, CDR2 YNNKEL (reference sequence). The CDR3 contains 16 residues. The CDR3 protein is CASSPTITGSGNTIYF. DNA of the CDR3: TGTGCCAGCAGCCCTACCATCACAGGGTCTGGAAACACCATATATTTT.

The gene calls are TRBV12-5 and TRBJ2-3; D is undetermined. Trimming pared 1 base from V and 4 bases from J, leaving 3 bases between. Germline V gene data show CDR1 as LGHNT and CDR2 as FRNRAP. CDR3 length: 12 amino acids. The CDR3 sequence: CASGLGADTQYF. The CDR3 DNA sequence: TGTGCTAGTGGTTTGGGAGCAGATACGCAGTATTTT. Filled out from reference TRBV12-5 and TRBJ2-3, the complete variable domain reads DARVTQTPRHKVTEMGQEVTMRCQPILGHNTVFWYRQTMMQGLELLAYFRNRAPLDDSGMPKDRFSAEMPDATLATLKIQPSEPRDSAVYFCASGLGADTQYFGPGTRLTVL.

This clone was observed a few times. The V call is TRBV4-2, the J call TRBJ1-2; 8 positions match TRBD1. In germline, CDR1 is LGHNA, CDR2 YNFKEQ. The CDR3 loop spans 20 amino acids. V shed 0 bases and J 0 bases; nucleotides not matched to a gene: 15. The CDR3 loop is CASSQEAYTGGGRSNYGYTF. The CDR3 coding sequence is TGTGCCAGCAGCCAAGAGGCCTACACAGGGGGAGGGCGCTCTAACTATGGCTACACCTTC.

The chain has TRBV14 and TRBJ2-5; TRBD2 aligns across 14 bases. CDR1 SGHDN and CDR2 FVKESK come from the germline V gene. After removal of 5 bases from V and 2 bases from J, the junction contained 4 bases not matched to a gene. The length of the CDR3 is 16 residues. CDR3 DNA sequence: TGTGCCAGCAGCAGGGGACTAGCGGGGGAGCAAGAGACCCAGTACTTC. The encoded protein is CASSRGLAGEQETQYF.

This clone occurred many times. The chain joins TRBV5-4 to TRBJ1-2; D ambiguous. The germline gives CDR1 SGHNT, CDR2 YYREEE (reference sequence). The CDR3 runs 15 residues. The V gene lost 2 bases and the J gene lost 6 bases, with 17 bases spanning the gap. The CDR3 spells CASSFQSVNMDGYTF. For the CDR3, the DNA is TGTGCCAGCAGCTTTCAGTCAGTCAATATGGATGGCTACACCTTC.

This clone was seen a handful of times. V is TRBV5-1 and J is TRBJ1-1; D call uncertain. V shed 2 bases and J shed 0 bases, with 8 bases lying between them. CDR3 length: 14 residues. Looked up from germline, CDR1 is SGHRS and CDR2 is YFSETQ. The CDR3 protein is CASSFSGMNTEAFF. The CDR3 coding sequence is TGCGCCAGCAGCTTCTCAGGCATGAACACTGAAGCTTTCTTT.